Listed below are T cell receptor beta chains from one sample, sequenced in a study. TCRdb reprocessed the RT-PCR reads with MiXCR, giving one entry per CDR3 protein. The table includes about 700,000 distinct CDR3 sequences, 13% to 15% detected once. Sequencing input: memory CD4+ T cells from blood. The source is a female donor in good health, serving as a healthy control. Both conserved end residues are part of each CDR3. D genes are given only for firm matches. Expanded clones are given a class, and other clones once, few, many or no size at all.

D,V,J,size,DNA,CDR3
NA,TRBV7-2,TRBJ1-4,NA,TGTGCCAGCAGCTTACCAGCGGAACAGGGATTCAATGAAAAACTGTTTTTT,CASSLPAEQGFNEKLFF
NA,TRBV20-1,TRBJ1-5,many,TGCAGTGCCACTCCCCCCGGGCTTAGCAATCAGCCCCAGCATTTT,CSATPPGLSNQPQHF
NA,TRBV7-8,TRBJ1-5,few,TGTGCCAGCAGCAAACGACTGGGGGGATTAGGCAATCAGCCCCAGCATTTT,CASSKRLGGLGNQPQHF
TRBD2,TRBV20-1,TRBJ2-7,many,TGCAGTGCTAAGGACCCTAGCGGGAGAGTCGTCTACGAGCAGTACTTC,CSAKDPSGRVVYEQYF
NA,TRBV10-3,TRBJ1-1,many,TGTGCCATCAGTGGAGACAGCCTGGGTGAAGCTTTCTTT,CAISGDSLGEAFF
NA,TRBV20-1,TRBJ2-7,many,TGCAGTGCCTCCCCCGGGGCAGTCATCTACGAGCAGTACTTC,CSASPGAVIYEQYF
NA,TRBV6-2/TRBV6-3,TRBJ2-7,many,TGTGCCAGCGGTCACAGGGAGGGAACCTACGAGCAGTACTTC,CASGHREGTYEQYF
NA,TRBV7-3,TRBJ2-3,NA,TGTGCCAGCAGCTTAATTGGTGCGGGCGGCACAGATACGCAGTATTTT,CASSLIGAGGTDTQYF
NA,TRBV7-3,TRBJ2-2,NA,TGTGCCAGCGGCAGGGACGGGGAGCTGTTTTTT,CASGRDGELFF
NA,TRBV7-3,TRBJ1-6,NA,TGTGCCAGCAGCTTAAAAGGGCTGAATTCACCCCTCCACTTT,CASSLKGLNSPLHF
TRBD2,TRBV7-2,TRBJ2-7,many,TGTGCCAGCAGCTTAGCGGGGTACCAGCGGGAATACGAGCAGTACTTC,CASSLAGYQREYEQYF
TRBD1,TRBV10-3,TRBJ1-2,many,TGTGCCATCAGTGAGTGGGACAGGGCTAACTATGGCTACACCTTC,CAISEWDRANYGYTF
NA,TRBV2,TRBJ1-6,NA,TGTGCCAGCACAGTGGGGGGGTCAGGGAGCTCACCCCTCCACTTT,CASTVGGSGSSPLHF
NA,TRBV27,TRBJ1-4,NA,TGTGCCAGCAGTTTCAGGGACGAAAAACTGTTTTTT,CASSFRDEKLFF
NA,TRBV24-1,TRBJ1-2,NA,TGTGCCACCAGTGAGGAGGACTATTGCTACACCTTC,CATSEEDYCYTF
NA,TRBV10-3,TRBJ1-5,many,TGTGCCATCAGCCAGGGGCGAGAAAGCAATCAGCCCCAGCATTTT,CAISQGRESNQPQHF
NA,TRBV25-1,TRBJ2-7,once,TGTGCCACTCAAACACAGTGGTACGAGCAGTACTTC,CATQTQWYEQYF
NA,TRBV4-1,TRBJ2-2,NA,TGCGCCAGCAGCCCGGGGCATTCCGTCACCGGGGAGCTGTTTTTT,CASSPGHSVTGELFF
TRBD1,TRBV18,TRBJ2-5,many,TGTGCCAGCTCACCACAGACAGGGGAAGAGACCCAGTACTTC,CASSPQTGEETQYF
NA,TRBV29-1,TRBJ1-2,many,TGCAGCGTGTCAGGGGATTCTAACTATGGCTACACCTTC,CSVSGDSNYGYTF
NA,TRBV20-1,TRBJ2-4,NA,TGCAGTGCTAGCGGGAGTATGGACATTCAGTACTTC,CSASGSMDIQYF
TRBD1,TRBV7-8,TRBJ2-7,NA,TGTGCCAGCAGCTTAGGGGGACAGGGACACTACGAGCAGTACTTC,CASSLGGQGHYEQYF
NA,TRBV28,TRBJ2-5,few,TGTGCCAGCAGTTTGAGGGGACTTCGGTACTTC,CASSLRGLRYF
TRBD1,TRBV5-1,TRBJ1-1,few,TGCGCCAGCAGCTCGATAACAGGGGGCTTCGGGAACACTGAAGCTTTCTTT,CASSSITGGFGNTEAFF
TRBD1,TRBV28,TRBJ2-7,few,TGTGCCAGCAGGGGACAGGGGTCACCCTACGAGCAGTACTTC,CASRGQGSPYEQYF
TRBD2,TRBV6-5,TRBJ2-7,many,TGTGCCAGCAGCCCAGGACTAGCCTCCTACGAGCAGTACTTC,CASSPGLASYEQYF
NA,TRBV7-8,TRBJ2-1,many,TGTGCCAGCAGCGTGGGCTTTACAGGGTTAGGTGAGCAGTTCTTC,CASSVGFTGLGEQFF
TRBD1,TRBV29-1,TRBJ2-1,many,TGCAGCGTTGGACAGGGGTCCTCCTACAATGAGCAGTTCTTC,CSVGQGSSYNEQFF
NA,TRBV7-8,TRBJ2-3,NA,TGTGCCAGCAGCGCCGGCCGCGGGTCAGATACGCAGTATTTT,CASSAGRGSDTQYF
NA,TRBV27,TRBJ1-2,few,TGTGCCAGCACCCGAGGAACAGGGACCTATGGCTACACCTTC,CASTRGTGTYGYTF
NA,TRBV5-1,TRBJ2-7,NA,TGCGCCAGCAGCTTGGAAGTGGCGGCATCTTCACGAGGCGAGCAGTACTTC,CASSLEVAASSRGEQYF
NA,TRBV6-2/TRBV6-3,TRBJ2-5,NA,TGTGCCAGCAGTTATGGCAACAGAGAGACCCAGTACTTC,CASSYGNRETQYF
TRBD1,TRBV4-1,TRBJ2-5,NA,TGCGCCAGCAGCCAAGGGGGGACAGAAGAGACCCAGTACTTC,CASSQGGTEETQYF
NA,TRBV10-3,TRBJ1-1,few,TGTGCCATCACTAAAAGAAACACGGCCCAGTCTGGCACTGAAGCTTTCTTT,CAITKRNTAQSGTEAFF
NA,TRBV6-5,TRBJ1-6,NA,TGTGCCAGCAGCCCACGGGGCGATAATTCACCCCTCCACTTT,CASSPRGDNSPLHF
TRBD2,TRBV27,TRBJ2-7,NA,TGTGCCAGCAGTTTAATCCCGGGGGGACCCTACGAGCAGTACTTC,CASSLIPGGPYEQYF
NA,TRBV6-1,TRBJ2-3,many,TGTGCCAGCAGTGAAACTCCGTTGGGGAGCACAGATACGCAGTATTTT,CASSETPLGSTDTQYF
NA,TRBV6-5,TRBJ1-2,few,TGTGCCAGCAGTTCTACACAGGGTGCCGTCTATGGCTACACCTTC,CASSSTQGAVYGYTF
TRBD1,TRBV27,TRBJ2-2,few,TGTGCCAGCAGTTTATCACAGGGGCGGCGCACCGGGGAGCTGTTTTTT,CASSLSQGRRTGELFF
TRBD1,TRBV3-1,TRBJ2-1,NA,TGTGCCAGCAGCGTCAGTCGGACAGGGGGCAATGAGCAGTTCTTC,CASSVSRTGGNEQFF
NA,TRBV29-1,TRBJ2-7,NA,TGCAGCGGAATACAGGGTATAGAAGGGGAGCAGTACTTC,CSGIQGIEGEQYF
TRBD1,TRBV5-1,TRBJ1-5,few,TGCGCCAGCAGCTTGGGGACAGGGCAACTTAATCAGCCCCAGCATTTT,CASSLGTGQLNQPQHF
TRBD2,TRBV3-1,TRBJ2-7,few,TGTGCCAGCAGCCAAGATGGGAGGGACTACGAGCAGTACTTC,CASSQDGRDYEQYF
NA,TRBV20-1,TRBJ2-1,few,TGCAGGACAGGGAGGTCCTACAATGAGCAGTTCTTC,CRTGRSYNEQFF
TRBD1,TRBV6-1,TRBJ1-2,few,TGTGCCAGCAGTGGGACAGGGAGTGCCTATGGCTACACCTTC,CASSGTGSAYGYTF
NA,TRBV4-3,TRBJ1-2,many,TGCGCCAGCAGCCAAGATTCGGGAAGAAACTATGGCTACACCTTC,CASSQDSGRNYGYTF
NA,TRBV7-2,TRBJ2-1,few,TGTGCCAGCAGCTTTGGTGTTCGGGATGAGCAGTTCTTC,CASSFGVRDEQFF
TRBD2,TRBV29-1,TRBJ2-7,many,TGCAGCGTTGCAGCGGGAGCCCCCTACGAGCAGTACTTC,CSVAAGAPYEQYF
NA,TRBV20-1,TRBJ2-5,many,TGCAGTGCTAGCCTTCCTGGGGGGGCCGAGTACTTC,CSASLPGGAEYF
NA,TRBV6-2/TRBV6-3,TRBJ2-3,NA,TGTGCCAGCCTCCGGGGGACACCAACAGATACGCAGTATTTT,CASLRGTPTDTQYF
TRBD1,TRBV3-1,TRBJ1-2,NA,TGTGCCAGCAGCCAAGAAATCTACAGGGGCGCCTACTATGGCTACACCTTC,CASSQEIYRGAYYGYTF
TRBD1,TRBV6-1,TRBJ2-1,NA,TGTGCCAGCAGCCCCGGACAGGGAATACGCAATGAGCAGTTCTTC,CASSPGQGIRNEQFF
NA,TRBV9,TRBJ2-5,few,TGTGCCAGCAGCGTAAGCCCCATGGGGCCTTCAGAGACCCAGTACTTC,CASSVSPMGPSETQYF